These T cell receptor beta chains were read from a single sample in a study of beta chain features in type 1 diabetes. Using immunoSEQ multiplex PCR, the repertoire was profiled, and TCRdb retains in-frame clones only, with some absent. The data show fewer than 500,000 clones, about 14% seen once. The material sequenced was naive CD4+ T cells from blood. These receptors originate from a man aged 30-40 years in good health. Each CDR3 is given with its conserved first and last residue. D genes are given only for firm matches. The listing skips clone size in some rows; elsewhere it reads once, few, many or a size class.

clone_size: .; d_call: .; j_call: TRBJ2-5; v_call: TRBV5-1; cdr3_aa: CASSPSGLAETQYF; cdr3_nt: TGCGCCAGCAGCCCTTCTGGGCTAGCGGAGACCCAGTACTTC
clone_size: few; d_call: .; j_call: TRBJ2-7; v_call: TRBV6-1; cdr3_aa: CASSAGSDHYEQYF; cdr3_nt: TGTGCCAGCAGTGCGGGCAGTGATCACTACGAGCAGTACTTC
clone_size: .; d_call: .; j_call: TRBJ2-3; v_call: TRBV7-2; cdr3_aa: CASSATHLTDTQYF; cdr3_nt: TGTGCCAGCAGCGCGACTCACCTCACAGATACGCAGTATTTT
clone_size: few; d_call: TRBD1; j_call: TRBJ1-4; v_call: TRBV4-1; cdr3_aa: CASSPDRGNEKLFF; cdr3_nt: TGCGCCAGCAGCCCCGACAGGGGGAATGAAAAACTGTTTTTT
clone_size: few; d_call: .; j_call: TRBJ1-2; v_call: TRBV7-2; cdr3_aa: CASSFWAGNGYTF; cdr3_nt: TGTGCCAGCAGCTTTTGGGCAGGGAATGGCTACACCTTC
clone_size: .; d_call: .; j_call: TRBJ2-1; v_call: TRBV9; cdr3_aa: CASSKTNNEQFF; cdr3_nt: TGTGCCAGCAGCAAAACTAACAATGAGCAGTTCTTC
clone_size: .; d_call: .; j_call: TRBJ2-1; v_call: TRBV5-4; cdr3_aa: CASSLRYNEQFF; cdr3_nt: TGTGCCAGCAGCTTGCGCTACAATGAGCAGTTCTTC
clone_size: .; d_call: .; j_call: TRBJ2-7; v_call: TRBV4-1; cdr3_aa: CASSQERGNPYEQYF; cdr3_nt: TGCGCCAGCAGCCAAGAGAGAGGAAACCCCTACGAGCAGTACTTC
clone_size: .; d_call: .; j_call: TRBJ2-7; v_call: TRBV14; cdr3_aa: CASTAFTYEQYF; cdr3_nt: TGTGCCAGCACGGCTTTCACCTACGAGCAGTACTTC
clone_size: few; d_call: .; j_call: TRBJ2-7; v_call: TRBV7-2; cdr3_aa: CASSRDIGEQYF; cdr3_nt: TGTGCCAGCAGCCGGGACATCGGCGAGCAGTACTTC
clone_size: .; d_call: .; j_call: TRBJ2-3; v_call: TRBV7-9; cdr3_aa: CASSPDSLGTDTQYF; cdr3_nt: TGTGCCAGCAGCCCAGACAGCTTGGGCACAGATACGCAGTATTTT
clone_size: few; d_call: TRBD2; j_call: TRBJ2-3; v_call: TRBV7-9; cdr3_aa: CASSPSGGTDTQYF; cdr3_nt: TGTGCCAGCAGCCCTAGCGGGGGCACAGATACGCAGTATTTT
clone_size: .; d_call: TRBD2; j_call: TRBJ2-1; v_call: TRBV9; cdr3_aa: CASSVGLAVGNEQFF; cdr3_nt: TGTGCCAGCAGCGTAGGGCTAGCGGTCGGGAATGAGCAGTTCTTC
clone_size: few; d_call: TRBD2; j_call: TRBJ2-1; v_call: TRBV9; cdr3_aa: CASSALAGTYNEQFF; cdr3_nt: TGTGCCAGCAGCGCACTAGCGGGTACTTACAATGAGCAGTTCTTC
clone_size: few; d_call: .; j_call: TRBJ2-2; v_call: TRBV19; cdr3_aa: CASSRQPVAGELFF; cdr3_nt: TGTGCCAGTAGTCGGCAGCCGGTAGCCGGGGAGCTGTTTTTT
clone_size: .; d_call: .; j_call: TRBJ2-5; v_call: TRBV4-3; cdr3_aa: CASSQGFSDQETQYF; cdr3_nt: TGCGCCAGCAGCCAAGGGTTTTCAGATCAAGAGACCCAGTACTTC
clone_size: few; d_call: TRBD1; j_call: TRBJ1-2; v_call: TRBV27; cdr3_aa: CASSQTGIYGYTF; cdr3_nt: TGTGCCAGCAGCCAGACAGGGATTTATGGCTACACCTTC
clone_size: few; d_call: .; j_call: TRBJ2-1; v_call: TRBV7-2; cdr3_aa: CASSLSRSWTYNEQFF; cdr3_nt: TGTGCCAGCAGCTTATCCAGGTCTTGGACCTACAATGAGCAGTTCTTC
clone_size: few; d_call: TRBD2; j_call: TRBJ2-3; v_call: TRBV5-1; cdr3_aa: CASSQLASSWDTQYF; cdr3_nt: TGCGCCAGCAGCCAACTAGCGAGTTCTTGGGATACGCAGTATTTT
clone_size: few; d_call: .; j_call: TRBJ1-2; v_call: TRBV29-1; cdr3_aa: CSVGFTGYGYTF; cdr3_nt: TGCAGCGTTGGTTTCACAGGATACGGCTACACCTTC
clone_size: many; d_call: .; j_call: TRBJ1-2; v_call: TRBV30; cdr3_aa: CAWSVSTGAGYGYTF; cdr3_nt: TGTGCCTGGAGTGTTTCGACGGGTGCGGGCTATGGCTACACCTTC
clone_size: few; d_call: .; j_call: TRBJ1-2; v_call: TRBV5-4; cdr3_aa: CASSLSSNYGYTF; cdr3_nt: TGTGCCAGCAGCCTAAGCTCTAACTATGGCTACACCTTC
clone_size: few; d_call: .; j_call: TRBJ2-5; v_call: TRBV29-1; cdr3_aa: CSVDRGMGETQYF; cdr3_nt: TGCAGCGTTGATAGGGGGATGGGAGAGACCCAGTACTTC
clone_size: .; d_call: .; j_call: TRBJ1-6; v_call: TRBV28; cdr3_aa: CASSPWGAGGDSPLHF; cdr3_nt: TGTGCCAGCAGTCCCTGGGGGGCAGGAGGGGATTCACCCCTCCACTTT
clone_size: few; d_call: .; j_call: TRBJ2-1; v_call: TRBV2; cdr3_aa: CASSVGPYNEQFF; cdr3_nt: TGTGCCAGCAGTGTGGGTCCCTACAATGAGCAGTTCTTC
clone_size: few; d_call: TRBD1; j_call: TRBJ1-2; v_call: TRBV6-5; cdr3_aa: CASSYDGRQGLGGYTF; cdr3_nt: TGTGCCAGCAGTTACGATGGGAGACAGGGATTAGGTGGCTACACCTTC
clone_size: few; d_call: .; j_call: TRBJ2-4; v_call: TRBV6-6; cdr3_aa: CASSYPRTGSDIQYF; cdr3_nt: TGTGCCAGCAGTTACCCTCGAACAGGGAGTGACATTCAGTACTTC
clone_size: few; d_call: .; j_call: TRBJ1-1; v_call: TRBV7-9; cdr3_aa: CASSLAQGLNTEAFF; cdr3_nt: TGTGCCAGCAGCTTAGCGCAGGGCTTGAACACTGAAGCTTTCTTT